This TCR beta chain was identified in a study of cytomegalovirus exposure and HLA in healthy donors (dated by TCRdb to about 2017). Concerning the study at large: According to a later analysis, one platform produced both the roughly 110 validation repertoires and the approximately 600 repertoires of the first cohort. The aim of the study was to test whether cataloging public T cell receptors could identify signatures of past pathogen exposure. The study combined high-throughput TCR immunosequencing, statistical association of individual TCRs with disease status, and machine learning to predict cytomegalovirus infection status. Along with the approximately 650-subject first cohort, a separate validation cohort of around 110 different subjects was used.

Per the germline V gene, SNHLY is the CDR1 and FYNNEI is the CDR2. The CDR3 runs 14 residues from the cysteine to the phenylalanine. The kept DNA is CDR3 alone, 42 bases in frame from the first base. V loses 3 bases of germline sequence and J loses 3 bases, and the interval between the two ends is 9 bases. Library preparation employed the immunoSEQ multiplex PCR assay. Per the source publication's procedure: A statistical classification framework was built for diagnosing cytomegalovirus status from the catalog of TCR beta chain sequences. TCRdb retrieved this table from immuneACCESS and kept in-frame rearrangements only. Not all clones are present; in checked studies, unresolved V genes account for under half, and no reason is known for the remainder. V, J and clone size are taken as reported in that table, and D and trimming were inferred from the DNA itself. This sample is represented by fewer than 200,000 clones; more than 75% of them were singletons. Of the sample, approximately 7% is held by the ten largest clones.

Donors formed part of the validation cohort, which comprised 120 subjects and was distinct from the first cohort of under 850 subjects. For this clone: Its target antigen remains unknown. Qualities for individual bases were not recorded, and no much larger clone is one base off.

The full study reports these points: In vitro tests confirmed that a few of the cytomegalovirus-associated TCR beta chains recognize cytomegalovirus antigens. The classifier was reported to diagnose cytomegalovirus status with high specificity and sensitivity in both the original cohort and the validation cohort. The study gave a list of more than 150 TCR beta chains associated with cytomegalovirus. While some public TCRs were present in many individuals, most TCR sequences turned up only very rarely across donors. All 120 or so repertoires were used to score co-occurrence in the validation cohort in a later analysis, because that analysis had no HLA typing for the cohort. It was suggested by the authors that the approach could potentially be generalized to other disease states and immunological phenotypes. In a later analysis, TCRs clustered in the first cohort were found to also tend to co-occur in the roughly 120 validation repertoires, with 94% of cluster scores above 0.

The material sequenced was PBMCs. The V and J genes are TRBV2 and TRBJ1-5, with the D gene uncertain. This receptor was identified in a man aged 30-40 years in good health and CMV-seropositive. The DNA sequence reads TGTGCCAGCAGTGAGAATTCCGTCAATCAGCCCCAGCATTTT. Its translation is CASSENSVNQPQHF.